This T cell receptor (beta chain) stems from a study of T cells in Graves' hyperthyroidism and ophthalmopathy. Study-level information: Peripheral blood was secured at the point of initial diagnosis, before any treatment. Findings of the study overall: Using 13 V-J features, a model discriminated ophthalmopathy from stable hyperthyroidism. The majority of expanded thyroid clonotypes above 0.001 also appeared in blood.

Newly diagnosed hyperthyroidism patients aged 18 to 65 years had disease lasting under 2 months. Amplified regions were TCR beta CDR3 sequences from RNA transcripts. The HTBI primer set was used in a first-round RT-PCR of the TCR CDR3. Each CDR3 protein gets one entry after TCRdb re-called the multiplex PCR reads with MiXCR. This table holds around 690,000 distinct CDR3 sequences, around 16% found once. This clonotype was found many times. Its antigen is unknown. This CDR3 contains 16 residues. In germline, CDR1 is MNHEY, CDR2 SVGEGT. Trimming removed 4 bases from V and 5 bases from J; junction bases left unmatched: 6.

Material for sequencing was blood. The rearrangement uses TRBV6-2 or TRBV6-3 and TRBJ2-2; 11 bases align to TRBD2. The clonotype was recovered from a man aged 45 to 65 with Graves' hyperthyroidism. CDR3 nucleotide sequence: TGTGCCAGCAGTTGGCCTAGCGGGAGGAGGACCGGGGAGCTGTTTTTT. It codes for CASSWPSGRRTGELFF.